This T cell receptor (beta chain) was recovered during a study of T cell repertoires in cytomegalovirus infection. The study, taken as a whole, reports: Summed public TCR beta family frequency identified CMV carriers bearing the relevant HLA.

This clonotype was observed at least ten times. No antigen is known for it. TCRdb ran MiXCR on the reads and lists one entry per CDR3 protein. The table includes approximately 120,000 distinct CDR3 sequences, about 30% detected once. V shed 5 bases and J 7 bases; nucleotides not matched to a gene: 6. Germline CDR1 SGHTA, CDR2 FQGNSA. The CDR3 extends over 14 amino acids. The sample consisted of CD8+ T cells from cultured PBMCs, taken from culture after CMV antigen stimulation. The genes are TRBV7-2 and TRBJ1-1, with 11 bases that match TRBD1. This sequence was found in a human donor in good health (CMV status not recorded). Some clones in this sample may be carry-over from other donors' samples. CDR3 in amino acids: CASSVGQGADEAFF. In DNA form, the CDR3 reads TGTGCCAGCAGCGTCGGACAGGGGGCTGATGAAGCTTTCTTT.